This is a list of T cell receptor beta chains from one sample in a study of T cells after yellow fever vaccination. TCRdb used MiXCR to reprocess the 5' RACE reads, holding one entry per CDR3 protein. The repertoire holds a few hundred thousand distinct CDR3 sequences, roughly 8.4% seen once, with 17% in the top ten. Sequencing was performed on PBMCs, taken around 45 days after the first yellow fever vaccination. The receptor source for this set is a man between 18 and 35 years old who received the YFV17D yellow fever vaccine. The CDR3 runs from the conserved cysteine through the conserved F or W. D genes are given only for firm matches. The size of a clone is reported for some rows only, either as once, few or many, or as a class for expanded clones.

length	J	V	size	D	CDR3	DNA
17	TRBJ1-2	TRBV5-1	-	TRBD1	CASSFTTTGTGGQGYTF	TGCGCCAGCAGCTTCACTACCACCGGGACAGGGGGCCAAGGCTACACCTTC
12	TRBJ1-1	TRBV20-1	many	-	CSARVSDTEAFF	TGCAGTGCTAGAGTATCGGACACTGAAGCTTTCTTT
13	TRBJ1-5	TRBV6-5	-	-	CASSYGGLQPQHF	TGTGCCAGCAGTTACGGGGGGCTGCAGCCCCAGCATTTT
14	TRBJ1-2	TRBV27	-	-	CASSLGQLVYGYTF	TGTGCCAGCAGTTTGGGGCAGCTAGTATATGGCTACACCTTC
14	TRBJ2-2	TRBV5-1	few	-	CASSPNSDAGELFF	TGCGCCAGCAGTCCCAATAGCGACGCCGGGGAGCTGTTTTTT
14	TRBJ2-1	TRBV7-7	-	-	CASSLDGGHNEHFF	TGTGCCAGCAGCTTAGATGGGGGCCACAATGAGCATTTCTTC
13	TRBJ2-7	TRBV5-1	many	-	CASSLVGRGEQYF	TGCGCCAGCAGCTTGGTTGGCAGGGGCGAGCAGTACTTC
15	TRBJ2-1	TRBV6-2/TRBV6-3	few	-	CASSRPSGGRNEQFF	TGTGCCAGCAGCCGACCGTCCGGGGGTCGGAATGAGCAGTTCTTC
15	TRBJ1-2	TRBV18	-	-	CASSPQGTGNYGYTF	TGTGCCAGCTCACCCCAGGGGACGGGCAACTATGGCTACACCTTC
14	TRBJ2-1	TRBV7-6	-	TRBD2	CASTPGGGSYEQFF	TGTGCCAGCACCCCGGGAGGGGGGAGTTATGAGCAGTTCTTC
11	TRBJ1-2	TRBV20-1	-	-	CSASSGTGYTF	TGCAGTGCTAGTTCCGGGACGGGCTACACCTTC
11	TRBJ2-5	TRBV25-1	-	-	CASSEWLGQYF	TGTGCCAGCAGTGAATGGTTGGGTCAGTACTTC
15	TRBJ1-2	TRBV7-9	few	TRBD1	CASSLSWDRGEGYTF	TGTGCCAGCAGCTTATCCTGGGACAGGGGCGAGGGCTACACCTTC
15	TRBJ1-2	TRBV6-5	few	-	CASSFNGRWGYGYTF	TGTGCCAGCAGTTTTAATGGCAGGTGGGGCTATGGCTACACCTTC
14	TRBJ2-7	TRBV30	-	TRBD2	CAWGSSGGAYEQYF	TGTGCCTGGGGGTCTAGCGGGGGGGCCTACGAGCAGTACTTC
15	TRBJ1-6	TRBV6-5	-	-	CASSYSGGRGSPLHF	TGTGCCAGCAGTTACTCGGGGGGGCGAGGTTCACCCCTCCACTTT
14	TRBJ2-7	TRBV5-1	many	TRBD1	CASSLGRGPYEQYF	TGCGCCAGCAGCTTGGGCAGGGGGCCCTACGAGCAGTACTTC
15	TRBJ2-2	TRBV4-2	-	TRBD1	CASSQGQGASGELFF	TGTGCCAGCAGCCAAGGGCAGGGGGCCTCCGGGGAGCTGTTTTTT
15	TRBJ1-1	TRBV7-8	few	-	CASRNRESVNTEAFF	TGTGCCAGCCGAAACAGGGAGAGCGTCAACACTGAAGCTTTCTTT
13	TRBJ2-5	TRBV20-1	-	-	CSARDGEGGTQYF	TGCAGTGCTAGAGATGGAGAGGGAGGGACCCAGTACTTC
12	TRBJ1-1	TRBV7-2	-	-	CASSSDQVVAFF	TGTGCCAGCAGTTCCGATCAGGTTGTGGCTTTCTTT
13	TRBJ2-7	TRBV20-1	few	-	CSAIAGTSYEQYF	TGCAGTGCTATCGCCGGGACGTCCTACGAGCAGTACTTC
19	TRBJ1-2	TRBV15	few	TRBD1	CATSARAPGQGAANYGYTF	TGTGCCACCAGCGCCCGAGCCCCGGGACAGGGGGCTGCTAACTATGGCTACACCTTC
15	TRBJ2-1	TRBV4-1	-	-	CASSQVAGVRNEQFF	TGCGCCAGCAGCCAAGTGGCAGGGGTCAGGAATGAGCAGTTCTTC
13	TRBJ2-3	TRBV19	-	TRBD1	CAIRDRGADTQYF	TGTGCCATCCGGGACAGGGGTGCGGATACGCAGTATTTT
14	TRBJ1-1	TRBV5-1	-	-	CASSRLGGGTEAFF	TGCGCCAGCAGCCGCCTCGGGGGGGGGACTGAAGCTTTCTTT
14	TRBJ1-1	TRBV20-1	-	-	CSARVAGIYTEAFF	TGCAGTGCTAGGGTTGCAGGGATCTACACTGAAGCTTTCTTT
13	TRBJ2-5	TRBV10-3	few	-	CAISEWDQETQYF	TGTGCCATCAGTGAGTGGGACCAAGAGACCCAGTACTTC
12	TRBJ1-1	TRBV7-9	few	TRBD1	CASRSTGEDYFF	TGTGCCAGCAGATCGACAGGGGAGGATTATTTCTTT
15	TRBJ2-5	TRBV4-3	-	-	CASSQDRGVQETQYF	TGCGCCAGCAGCCAAGATCGCGGGGTCCAAGAGACCCAGTACTTC
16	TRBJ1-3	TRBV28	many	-	CASTSLGPLSGNTIYF	TGTGCCAGCACCTCGTTGGGGCCTCTCTCTGGAAACACCATATATTTT
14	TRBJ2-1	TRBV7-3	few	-	CASASSSSYNEQFF	TGTGCCAGCGCTAGCTCCAGCTCCTACAATGAGCAGTTCTTC
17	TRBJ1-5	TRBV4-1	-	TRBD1	CASSQESWAGGNQPQHF	TGCGCCAGCAGCCAAGAATCCTGGGCAGGGGGAAATCAGCCCCAGCATTTT
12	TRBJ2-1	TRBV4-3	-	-	CASSQDLAEQFF	TGCGCCAGCAGCCAAGATTTGGCTGAGCAGTTCTTC
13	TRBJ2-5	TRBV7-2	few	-	CASSLAHGKTQYF	TGTGCCAGCAGCTTAGCGCACGGGAAGACCCAGTACTTC
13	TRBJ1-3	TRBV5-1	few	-	CASSGEPGNTIYF	TGCGCCAGCAGCGGGGAACCTGGAAACACCATATATTTT
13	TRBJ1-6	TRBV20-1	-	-	CSASPGTGSPLHF	TGCAGTGCCTCACCCGGGACCGGTTCACCCCTCCACTTT
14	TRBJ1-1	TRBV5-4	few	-	CASSLPHRDNEAFF	TGTGCCAGCAGCTTGCCCCACCGGGACAATGAAGCTTTCTTT
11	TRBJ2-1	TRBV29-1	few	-	CSVRLSNEQFF	TGCAGCGTTCGGCTGTCCAATGAGCAGTTCTTC
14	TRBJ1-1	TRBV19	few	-	CASSMGTLNTEAFF	TGTGCCAGTAGTATGGGCACCTTGAACACTGAAGCTTTCTTT
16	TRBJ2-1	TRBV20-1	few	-	CSARDQGGNGPNEQFF	TGCAGTGCTAGAGATCAAGGCGGTAATGGCCCCAATGAGCAGTTCTTC
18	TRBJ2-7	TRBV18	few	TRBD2	CASSPPGLAGVPSYEQYF	TGTGCCAGCTCACCCCCAGGACTAGCGGGGGTTCCCTCCTACGAGCAGTACTTC
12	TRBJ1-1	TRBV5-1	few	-	CASSPGRNEAFF	TGCGCCAGCAGCCCGGGGAGAAATGAAGCTTTCTTT
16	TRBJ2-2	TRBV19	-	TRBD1	CASSITGTGNTGELFF	TGTGCCAGTAGTATCACCGGGACAGGGAACACCGGGGAGCTGTTTTTT
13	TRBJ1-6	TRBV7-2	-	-	CASSLDRGAPLHF	TGTGCCAGCAGCTTAGACCGGGGAGCACCCCTCCACTTT
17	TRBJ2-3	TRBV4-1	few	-	CASSQDGTGYGTDTQYF	TGCGCCAGCAGCCAAGATGGCACAGGGTACGGCACAGATACGCAGTATTTT
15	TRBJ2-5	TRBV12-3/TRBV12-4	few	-	CASSRVGFLQETQYF	TGTGCCAGCAGTCGCGTAGGGTTCCTACAAGAGACCCAGTACTTC
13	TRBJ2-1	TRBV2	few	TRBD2	CASKRGTDSEQFF	TGTGCCAGCAAGCGGGGGACTGACAGTGAGCAGTTCTTC
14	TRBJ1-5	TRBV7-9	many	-	CASSGTDSNQPQHF	TGTGCCAGCAGCGGGACTGATAGCAATCAGCCCCAGCATTTT
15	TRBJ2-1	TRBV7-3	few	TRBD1	CASSNTGQGWNEQFF	TGTGCCAGCAGCAACACGGGACAGGGGTGGAATGAGCAGTTCTTC
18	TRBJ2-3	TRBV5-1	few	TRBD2	CASSLVRLAGSSTDTQYF	TGCGCCAGCAGCTTGGTACGACTAGCGGGTTCTAGCACAGATACGCAGTATTTT
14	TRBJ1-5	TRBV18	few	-	CASSPGNLNQPQHF	TGTGCCAGCTCACCAGGGAACCTAAATCAGCCCCAGCATTTT
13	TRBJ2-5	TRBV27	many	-	CASSLRERETQYF	TGTGCCAGCAGTTTACGAGAGAGGGAGACCCAGTACTTC
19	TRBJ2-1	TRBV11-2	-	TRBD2	CASSLPGLAGGHSYNEQFF	TGTGCCAGCAGCTTACCCGGACTAGCGGGGGGACACTCCTACAATGAGCAGTTCTTC
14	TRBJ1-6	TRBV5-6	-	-	CASSLRGSNSPLHF	TGTGCCAGCAGCTTGCGGGGGAGCAATTCACCCCTCCACTTT
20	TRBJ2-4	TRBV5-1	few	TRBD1	CAAPDTRRQGAQFFKNIQYF	TGCGCCGCCCCCGATACACGAAGACAGGGGGCGCAGTTTTTCAAAAACATTCAGTACTTC
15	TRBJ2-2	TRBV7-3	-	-	CASSPTRGGAGELFF	TGTGCCAGCAGCCCGACGAGGGGGGGGGCCGGGGAGCTGTTTTTT
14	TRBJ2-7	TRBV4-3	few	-	CASSPELGVVEQYF	TGCGCCAGCAGCCCCGAACTGGGCGTGGTAGAGCAGTACTTC
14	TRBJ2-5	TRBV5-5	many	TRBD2	CASSPGGIEETQYF	TGTGCCAGCAGCCCGGGGGGAATAGAAGAGACCCAGTACTTC